There are a few counts of the clone carrying this T cell receptor beta chain. Its antigen is as yet unknown. The sample is drawn from a study of post-analysis software for immune sequencing data. Study information: Relapsing-remitting, secondary progressive and progressive-relapsing multiple sclerosis were all included among the disease courses.

Overall study results and limits: Those with multiple sclerosis, the patient group, showed significantly lower normalized Chao1 diversity than controls. By F measure, samples from a shared preparation batch strongly co-clustered.

Unique molecular identifiers featured in each of the TCR beta cDNA libraries. T cells, roughly 0.9 to 11 million of them, yielded roughly 0.5 million cDNA molecules. One entry per CDR3 protein results from TCRdb running MiXCR on the PCR reads. Here the sample spans about 430,000 distinct CDR3 sequences, 39% being singletons. The sequencing sample was made of blood. The source is a girl aged 2-10 years with multiple sclerosis.

In DNA form, the CDR3 reads TGTGCCAGCAGTTTACGTGACACTAACACTGAAGCTTTCTTT. Translating it yields CASSLRDTNTEAFF. The genes are TRBV27 and TRBJ1-1; unclear D gene. Germline CDR1 reads MNHEY; CDR2 reads SMNVEV (reference sequence). The CDR3 totals 14 residues. Between the trimmed V and J ends, which lost 2 bases and 2 bases, there was a span of 9 bases.